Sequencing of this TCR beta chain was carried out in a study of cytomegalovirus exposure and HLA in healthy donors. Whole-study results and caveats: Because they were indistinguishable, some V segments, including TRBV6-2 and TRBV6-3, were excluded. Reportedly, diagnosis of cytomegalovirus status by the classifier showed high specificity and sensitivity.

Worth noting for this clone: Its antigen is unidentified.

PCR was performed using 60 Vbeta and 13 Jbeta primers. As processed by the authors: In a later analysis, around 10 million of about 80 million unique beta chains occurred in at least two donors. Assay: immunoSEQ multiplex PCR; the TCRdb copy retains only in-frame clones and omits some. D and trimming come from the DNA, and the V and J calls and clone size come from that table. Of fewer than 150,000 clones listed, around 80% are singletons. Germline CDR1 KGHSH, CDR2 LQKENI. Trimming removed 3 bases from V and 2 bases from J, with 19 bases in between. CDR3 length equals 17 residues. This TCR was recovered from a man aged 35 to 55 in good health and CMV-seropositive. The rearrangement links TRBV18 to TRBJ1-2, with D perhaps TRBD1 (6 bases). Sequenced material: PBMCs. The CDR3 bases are TGTGCCAGCTCACCGTTGGACAGTCTTGTCGGAAACTATGGCTACACCTTC. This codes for CASSPLDSLVGNYGYTF.